This T cell receptor (beta chain) appears in the sequencing data of a study of OX40 agonist ivuxolimab in advanced cancers. There are 13 residues in the CDR3. Trimming left V 6 bases short and J 1 base short, with 10 bases between. Germline V gene data show CDR1 as SQVTM and CDR2 as ANQGSEA. This clone was counted a few times. Assay used: immunoSEQ multiplex PCR; TCRdb lists only in-frame clones, some missing. The sample includes under 85,000 clones, roughly 78% of them seen just once. This chain links TRBV29-1 with TRBJ1-3; no reliable D call. The sample here was CD4+ or CD8+ T cells sorted from blood, taken in a trial of the OX40 agonist ivuxolimab. The sequence was obtained from an adult with an advanced solid tumor such as melanoma, head and neck, liver or kidney cancer. For the CDR3, the DNA is TGCAGCGTACGGGAGGGATCTGGAAACACCATATATTTT. Its translation: CSVREGSGNTIYF.